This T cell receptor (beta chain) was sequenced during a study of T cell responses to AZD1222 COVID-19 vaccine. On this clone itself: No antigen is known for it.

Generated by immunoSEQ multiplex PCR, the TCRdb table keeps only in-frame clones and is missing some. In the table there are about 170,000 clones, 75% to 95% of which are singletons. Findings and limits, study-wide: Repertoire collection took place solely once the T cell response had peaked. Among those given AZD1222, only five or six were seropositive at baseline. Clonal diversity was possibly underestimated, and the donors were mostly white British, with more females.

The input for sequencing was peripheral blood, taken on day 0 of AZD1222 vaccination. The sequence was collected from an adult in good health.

The CDR3 region is CASTGRFNRRNEKLFF. CDR3 coding DNA: TGTGCCAGTACCGGACGGTTTAACAGGCGGAATGAAAAACTGTTTTTT. The chain recombines TRBV19 with TRBJ1-4, with a possible D match to TRBD1 (5 bases). V lost 7 bases and J lost 5, with 20 bases in between. The CDR3 runs to 16 residues. Germline assignment: CDR1 LNHDA and CDR2 SQIVND (reference sequence).